Reported below is one TCR beta chain. This sample was taken from a study of cytomegalovirus exposure and HLA in healthy donors. Sequenced by immunoSEQ multiplex PCR; TCRdb stores in-frame clones only, minus some. The top ten hold approximately 0.34% of the sample, which has 250,000 to 300,000 clones, nearly 90% seen once. Germline V CDR1 and CDR2: LGHNA, YNFKEQ. The CDR3 is made up of 15 amino acids. The V gene lost 0 bases and the J gene lost 0 bases, with 6 bases spanning the gap. The sequenced material came from PBMCs. The clonotype comes from a young woman in good health and CMV-seronegative. The V gene is TRBV4-2, the J gene TRBJ1-3, with D hard to call. CDR3 nucleotide sequence: TGTGCCAGCAGCCAAGATAGTGTCTCTGGAAACACCATATATTTT. It translates to CASSQDSVSGNTIYF.